A selection of T cell receptor beta chains follows, all from one sample in a study of T cell responses to AZD1222 COVID-19 vaccine. TCRdb's table, derived via immunoSEQ multiplex PCR, lists solely in-frame clones and lacks some. The table records about 120,000 clones, roughly 84% of them present only once. The source was peripheral blood, collected on day 0 of AZD1222 vaccination. The receptors stem from an adult in good health. Both conserved end residues are part of each CDR3. A D gene is named only where the DNA matches it firmly. Clone size is stated in some rows and not others, as once, few, many or a class when expanded.

>TRBJ2-1|.|TRBV12-3/TRBV12-4|.
CASSLRYRQFF
>TRBJ2-1|TRBD2|TRBV29-1|.
CSVGTIAGGNEQFF
>TRBJ2-1|.|TRBV7-9|.
CASSLRYNEQFF
>TRBJ1-2|TRBD1|TRBV5-1|.
CASSPGQGDGYTF
>TRBJ2-5|TRBD2|TRBV10-3|once
CAISGGRGLATETQYF
>TRBJ2-1|.|TRBV29-1|.
CSATFTNEQFF
>TRBJ2-1|.|TRBV28|.
CASSSPREQFF
>TRBJ2-1|.|TRBV9|.
CASSPPGFPYNEQFF
>TRBJ2-3|TRBD2|TRBV15|.
CATSSWRGKTDTQYF
>TRBJ2-1|TRBD1|TRBV11-1|.
CASSQMGQEGNEQFF
>TRBJ1-3|TRBD1|TRBV15|.
CATSRSQGASSGNTIYF
>TRBJ2-3|.|TRBV6-5|.
CASSYIWGSTDTQYF
>TRBJ1-5|.|TRBV28|.
CASRGQTNQPQHF
>TRBJ1-2|TRBD1|TRBV5-1|.
CASSSRQGDYGYTF
>TRBJ2-5|.|TRBV5-8|.
CASSLVGQETQYF
>TRBJ2-3|.|TRBV7-2|.
CASSLVGTSTDTQYF
>TRBJ1-5|.|TRBV7-2|.
CASSWAGMPQHF
>TRBJ2-7|TRBD1|TRBV2|.
CASSPDRVVAYEQYF
>TRBJ1-2|.|TRBV19|.
CASSDGYYGYTF
>TRBJ2-1|TRBD2|TRBV28|.
CASSLTSGAYNEQFF
>TRBJ2-7|TRBD1|TRBV6-2/TRBV6-3|.
CASSYSTWDRGYEQYF
>TRBJ1-1|.|TRBV11-1|.
CASSLEHSSSTEAFF
>TRBJ2-3|.|TRBV3-1/TRBV3-2|.
CASSRQTSTDTQYF
>TRBJ1-2|.|TRBV7-8|few
CASSLGAGALSYGYTF
>TRBJ1-6|TRBD1|TRBV18|few
CASSPDWDRGFLHF
>TRBJ2-7|.|TRBV5-1|few
CASSWGHTYEQYF
>TRBJ2-5|TRBD1|TRBV5-8|.
CASLTGLETQYF
>TRBJ1-4|.|TRBV7-9|.
CASSAHNEKLFF
>TRBJ1-6|.|TRBV30|few
CAWSVRRANSYNSPLHF
>TRBJ1-6|.|TRBV5-5|.
CASRMKPSPLHF
>TRBJ1-3|.|TRBV6-5|.
CASTPRDSAGNTIYF
>TRBJ2-3|.|TRBV19|.
CASSIRSPGTDTQYF
>TRBJ2-1|TRBD2|TRBV9|.
CASSGTSGNEQFF
>TRBJ2-7|.|TRBV11-2|.
CASSLRGWQYF
>TRBJ1-2|.|TRBV5-4|.
CASSTGTSYGYTF
>TRBJ2-7|.|TRBV12-5|few
CASGLVHGGPSAEQYF
>TRBJ2-5|.|TRBV28|.
CASSLSTGRAETQYF
>TRBJ1-5|.|TRBV5-1|once
CASSPDGDQPQHF
>TRBJ1-6|.|TRBV20-1|few
CSASGHFGF
>TRBJ1-4|.|TRBV14|.
CASSQITWATNEKLFF
>TRBJ2-2|.|TRBV9|.
CASSLGPRELFF
>TRBJ2-7|TRBD2|TRBV6-5|.
CASSYELAGVGEQYF
>TRBJ2-7|.|TRBV10-2|few
CASSERSRDEQYF
>TRBJ2-5|.|TRBV7-9|.
CASSHGAETQYF
>TRBJ2-7|TRBD2|TRBV19|.
CASSMVVAGDEQYF
>TRBJ1-2|TRBD1|TRBV2|.
CASHAGTGFGYTF
>TRBJ2-4|TRBD2|TRBV5-6|.
CASSLFAAGGHIQYF
>TRBJ1-1|.|TRBV21-1|once
CASSKIVRNGKNEAFF
>TRBJ2-7|.|TRBV5-1|few
CASSLAPGDEQYF
>TRBJ1-2|TRBD1|TRBV7-3|.
CASSSGQGAQGYTF
>TRBJ1-3|.|TRBV11-1|.
CASSRSSGNTIYF
>TRBJ1-1|TRBD1|TRBV29-1|.
CSVLFGTGGTEAFF
>TRBJ1-3|.|TRBV7-2|once
CASSLDFQSVRNTIYF